This T cell receptor beta chain is drawn from a study of cytomegalovirus exposure and HLA in healthy donors. Study at large: An earlier analysis identified approximately 120 million unique TCR beta sequences in some 170 million T cells. General study results and limits: The records held CMV serostatus as the only immune exposure information. Reported results showed that the classifier diagnosed cytomegalovirus status with high specificity and sensitivity. According to an earlier analysis, most TCR beta V segments yielded productive rearrangements about 87% or about 30% of the time.

Germline V CDR1 and CDR2: GTSNPN, SVGIG (reference sequence). The V gene end was trimmed by 3 bases and the J gene end by 4 bases; junction bases not matched to a gene: 5. This CDR3 contains 14 residues. PCR involved 60 Vbeta and 13 Jbeta primers. Profiled with immunoSEQ multiplex PCR; TCRdb holds only in-frame clones, not every one. The data contain approximately 150,000 clones, 80% to 90% of them singletons. On this clone: Its cognate antigen is unknown.

The chain couples TRBV30 to TRBJ2-1; 8 bases map to TRBD2. This receptor was obtained from a woman in her twenties or thirties in good health and CMV-seropositive. The material sequenced was PBMCs. CDR3 bases: TGTGCCTGGAGCGGGACTAGTGAGTACAATGAGCAGTTCTTC. Its protein product is CAWSGTSEYNEQFF.